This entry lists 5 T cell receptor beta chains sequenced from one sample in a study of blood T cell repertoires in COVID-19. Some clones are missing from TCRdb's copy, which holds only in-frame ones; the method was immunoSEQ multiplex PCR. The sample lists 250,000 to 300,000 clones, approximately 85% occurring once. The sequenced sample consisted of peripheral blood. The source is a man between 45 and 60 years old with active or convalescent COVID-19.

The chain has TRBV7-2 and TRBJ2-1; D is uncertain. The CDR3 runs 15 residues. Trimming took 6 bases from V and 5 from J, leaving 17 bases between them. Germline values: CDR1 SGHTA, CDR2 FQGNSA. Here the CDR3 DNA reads TGTGCCAGCAGTCTCCAGAGTCTAGTGAACAATGAGCAGTTCTTC. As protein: CASSLQSLVNNEQFF.

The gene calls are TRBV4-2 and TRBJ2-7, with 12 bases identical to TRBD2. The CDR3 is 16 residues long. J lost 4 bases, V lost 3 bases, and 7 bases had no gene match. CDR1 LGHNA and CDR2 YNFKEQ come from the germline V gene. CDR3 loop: CASSQETSGSGYEQYF. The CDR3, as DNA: TGTGCCAGCAGCCAGGAGACTAGCGGGAGCGGTTACGAGCAGTACTTC.

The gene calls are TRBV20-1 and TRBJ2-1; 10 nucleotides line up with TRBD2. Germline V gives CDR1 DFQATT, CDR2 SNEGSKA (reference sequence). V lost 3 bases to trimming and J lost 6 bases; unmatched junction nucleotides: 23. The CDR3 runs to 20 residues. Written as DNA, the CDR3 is TGCAGTGCTAGTCCACTGGTCGCGGGCAGCGGGAGGGGGGGCCTCAATGAGCAGTTCTTC. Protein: CSASPLVAGSGRGGLNEQFF.

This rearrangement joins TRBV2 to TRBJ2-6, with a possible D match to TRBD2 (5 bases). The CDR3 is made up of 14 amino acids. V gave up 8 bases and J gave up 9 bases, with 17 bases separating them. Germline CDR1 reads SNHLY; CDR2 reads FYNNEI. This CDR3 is CASDPGVEGNVLTF. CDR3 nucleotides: TGTGCCAGCGATCCCGGGGTTGAGGGCAACGTCCTGACTTTC.

CDR3 nucleotides: TGTGCCAGCAGTTTTTCGGACAGGGATGGCTACACCTTC. Protein product: CASSFSDRDGYTF. The chain has TRBV27 and TRBJ1-2, with TRBD1 matching 8 bases. From germline, CDR1 is MNHEY and CDR2 SMNVEV (reference sequence). The J segment lost 6 bases and the V segment lost 3 bases, leaving 3 bases of the junction unmatched. The CDR3 sequence is 13 residues long.